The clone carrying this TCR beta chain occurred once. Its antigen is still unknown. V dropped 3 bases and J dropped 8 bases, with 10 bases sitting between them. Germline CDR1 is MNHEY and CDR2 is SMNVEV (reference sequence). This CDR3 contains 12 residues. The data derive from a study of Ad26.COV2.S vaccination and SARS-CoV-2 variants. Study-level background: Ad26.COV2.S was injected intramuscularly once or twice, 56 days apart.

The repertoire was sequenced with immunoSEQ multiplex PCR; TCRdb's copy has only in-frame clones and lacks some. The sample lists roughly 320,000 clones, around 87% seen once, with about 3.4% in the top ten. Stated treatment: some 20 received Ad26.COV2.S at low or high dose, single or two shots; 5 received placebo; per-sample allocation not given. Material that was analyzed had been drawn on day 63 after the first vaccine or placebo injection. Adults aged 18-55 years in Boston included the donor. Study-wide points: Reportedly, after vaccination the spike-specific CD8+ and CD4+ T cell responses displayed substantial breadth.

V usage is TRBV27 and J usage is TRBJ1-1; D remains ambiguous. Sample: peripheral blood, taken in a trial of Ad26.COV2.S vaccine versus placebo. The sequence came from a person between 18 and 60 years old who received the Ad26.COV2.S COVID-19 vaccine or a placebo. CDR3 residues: CASSFGSGEAFF. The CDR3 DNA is TGTGCCAGCAGTTTTGGTTCGGGAGAAGCTTTCTTT.